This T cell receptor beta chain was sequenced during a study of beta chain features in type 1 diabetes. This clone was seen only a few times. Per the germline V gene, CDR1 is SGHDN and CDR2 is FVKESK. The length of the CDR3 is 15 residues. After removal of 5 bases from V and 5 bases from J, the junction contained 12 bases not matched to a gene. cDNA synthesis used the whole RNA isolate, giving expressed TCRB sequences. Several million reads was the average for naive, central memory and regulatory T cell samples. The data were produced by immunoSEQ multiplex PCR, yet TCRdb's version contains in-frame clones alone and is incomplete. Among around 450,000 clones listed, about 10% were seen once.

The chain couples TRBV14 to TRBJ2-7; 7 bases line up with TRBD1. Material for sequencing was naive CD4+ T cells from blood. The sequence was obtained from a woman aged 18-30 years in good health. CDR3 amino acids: CASSIDRVVRNEQYF. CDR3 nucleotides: TGTGCCAGCAGCATCGACAGGGTAGTGCGGAACGAGCAGTACTTC.